Shown below are 23 T cell receptor beta chains from a single sample sequenced in a study of regulatory T cells in long-lasting Graves disease. Libraries of TCR beta came from iRepertoire HTBI primers plus Arm-PCR of CDR3 regions. TCRdb redid the calling of the multiplex PCR reads with MiXCR, one entry per CDR3 protein. Here the sample spans 400,000 to 450,000 distinct CDR3 sequences, around 14% being singletons. Time point specified: newly diagnosed GD, antithyroid drugs for less than 3 months. The TCR library used RNA extracted from PBMCs. The sample was also reused in another study, on T cells in Graves' hyperthyroidism and ophthalmopathy.

Sequencing was performed on peripheral blood mononuclear cells (PBMCs), taken at new diagnosis, from a patient treated with antithyroid drugs. These receptors were obtained from a young woman with Graves disease.

This clonotype was counted at least ten times. The rearrangement joins TRBV27 to TRBJ1-1; D gene uncertain. The CDR3 totals 16 residues. V was trimmed by 5 bases and J by 0 bases, leaving 16 bases between them. Germline CDR1 and CDR2: MNHEY and SMNVEV (reference sequence). The CDR3 DNA follows: TGTGCCAGCAGTCCAGTTGACATTGGGTTGAACACTGAAGCTTTCTTT. It encodes CASSPVDIGLNTEAFF.

The CDR3 DNA follows: TGTGCCAGCAGCCTCCGTCCGGAAAACCCCTACAATGAGCAGTTCTTC. Translating gives CASSLRPENPYNEQFF. The chain joins TRBV9 to TRBJ2-1, with unresolved D. Trimming stripped 4 bases from V and 2 bases from J, with 16 bases between. The CDR3 extends over 16 amino acids. Germline-derived CDR1 and CDR2 are SGDLS and YYNGEE.

This clonotype was seen a few times. The gene calls are TRBV30 and TRBJ2-3, with D possibly TRBD2 on 6 matching bases. The ends were cut back, 2 bases at V and 7 bases at J, with 13 bases in the middle. Germline-derived CDR1 and CDR2 are GTSNPN and SVGIG (reference sequence). The CDR3 contains 13 residues. The CDR3 DNA follows: TGTGCCTGGAGTATCTCTGCGGGGAATACGCAGTATTTT. Its protein is CAWSISAGNTQYF.

The chain joins TRBV9 to TRBJ1-1; D is ambiguous. V was clipped by 0 bases and J by 3 bases, with 15 bases between them. Germline CDR1 reads SGDLS; CDR2 reads YYNGEE. There are 16 residues in the CDR3. CDR3 sequence (DNA): TGTGCCAGCAGCGTAGCTCCCGCAGTCGGGGACACTGAAGCTTTCTTT. This sequence encodes CASSVAPAVGDTEAFF.

About this clonotype itself: A much larger clone differs by one base, so this may be a read error. V usage is TRBV28 and J usage is TRBJ2-1; D is possibly TRBD2 (5 bases). The end of the DNA fits TRBJ2-5 better, so the J call may be wrong. Germline V lookup: CDR1 MDHEN, CDR2 SYDVKM. This CDR3 is built from 13 residues. The CDR3 nucleotides are TGTGCCGTCCTGACGGGGAGTGCGGAGACCCAGTACTTC. This sequence encodes CAVLTGSAETQYF.

In regard to this clonotype: At one of its ends the junction is not consistent with the germline gene, which may arise from a read error. V gene TRBV25-1 combines with J gene TRBJ2-1, with 10 bases fitting TRBD2. The CDR3 runs to 12 residues. CDR1 MGHDK and CDR2 SYGVNS come from the germline V gene. CDR3 DNA: TGTGCCAGCACCCTGCTAGCGGGAGAACCCATTTTC. Translated, it gives CASTLLAGEPIF. Drawing the rest from reference TRBV25-1 and TRBJ2-1, the complete variable domain is EADIYQTPRYLVIGTGKKITLECSQTMGHDKMYWYQQDPGMELHLIHYSYGVNSTEKGDLSSESTVSRIRTEHFPLTLESARPSHTSQYLCASTLLAGEPIFGPGTRLTVL.

In this sample, this clonotype turned up a few times. This chain uses TRBV30 with TRBJ1-5; D possibly corresponds to TRBD1 (6 bases). V was clipped by 1 base and J by 1 base, with 11 bases between them. Germline V gene sequence: CDR1 GTSNPN, CDR2 SVGIG (reference sequence). The CDR3 extends over 15 amino acids. CDR3 in amino acids: CAWSGQGLSNQPQHF. The CDR3 DNA follows: TGTGCCTGGAGTGGTCAGGGGCTGAGCAATCAGCCCCAGCATTTT.

As to this clonotype: Given the absence of the conserved phenylalanine or tryptophan at the CDR3 end, a read error is likely. The rearrangement links TRBV5-4 to TRBJ2-3; 13 bases agree with TRBD2. The CDR3 has 16 residues. Germline V gene data show CDR1 as SGHNT and CDR2 as YYREEE (reference sequence). Germline trimming cut 4 bases from V and 2 bases from J; bases unmatched to any gene: 4. The CDR3 region has the DNA TGTGCCAGCAGCCCGACTAGCGGGAGGTCCACAGATACGCAGTATTCT. It specifies CASSPTSGRSTDTQYS.

This clonotype has a count of ten or more. The chain couples TRBV2 to TRBJ1-2; no clear D gene. The germline V gene has CDR1 SNHLY and CDR2 FYNNEI. The V end lost 7 bases, the J end lost 0 bases, and 15 bases lay between the germline ends. The CDR3 loop spans 15 amino acids. CDR3 residues: CASTPTGIANYGYTF. CDR3 sequence (DNA): TGTGCCAGCACCCCGACGGGGATTGCTAACTATGGCTACACCTTC.

A note on this clonotype: With a far larger clone one base away, a read error is the likely cause. The gene calls are TRBV7-2 and TRBJ2-1, with 10 bases fitting TRBD2. Germline V CDR1 and CDR2: SGHTA, FQGNSA. V lost 4 bases to trimming and J lost 16 bases; unmatched junction nucleotides: 7. The CDR3 has 12 residues. As DNA, the CDR3 is TGTACCAGCAGCTCATCTAGCGGGAGAAGTTTCTTC. This gives the protein CTSSSSSGRSFF.

A few counts support this clonotype. The gene calls are TRBV5-1 and TRBJ2-7; TRBD1 might be the D (5 bases). Looked up from germline, CDR1 is SGHRS and CDR2 is YFSETQ. This CDR3 has 14 amino acids. Trimming shortened V by 2 bases and J by 3 bases, and 12 bases separated the two germline ends. The CDR3: CASSFRGHYYEQYF. CDR3 sequence (DNA): TGCGCCAGCAGCTTTAGGGGCCACTACTACGAGCAGTACTTC.

In this sample, this clonotype turned up many times. The rearrangement links TRBV30 to TRBJ2-5; perhaps TRBD2 as D (7 bases). This CDR3 contains 14 residues. Germline V gives CDR1 GTSNPN, CDR2 SVGIG (reference sequence). Trimming removed 0 bases at V and 5 bases at J, with 13 bases between. The CDR3 protein is CAWSVGGGSETQYF. CDR3 in DNA: TGTGCCTGGAGTGTAGGGGGGGGGTCGGAGACCCAGTACTTC.

There are a few counts of this clonotype. V gene TRBV6-5 combines with J gene TRBJ2-7, with D possibly matching TRBD2 (6 bases). Trimming took off 4 bases at V and 0 bases at J, with 13 bases between the two ends. Germline V lookup: CDR1 MNHEY, CDR2 SVGAGI. The CDR3 consists of 15 residues. The CDR3 protein is CASSSGTLTSYEQYF. DNA of the CDR3: TGTGCCAGCAGTTCTGGGACTCTAACCTCCTACGAGCAGTACTTC.

The genes are TRBV10-3 and TRBJ1-1; D is ambiguous. Germline CDR1 reads ENHRY; CDR2 reads SYGVKD. V lost 4 bases to trimming and J lost 8 bases, with 14 bases between them. This CDR3 region has 13 residues. The CDR3 loop is CAISARETGEAFF. CDR3 DNA sequence: TGTGCCATCAGTGCACGGGAAACCGGCGAAGCTTTCTTT.

This clonotype was counted ten times or more. The rearrangement uses TRBV12-3 or TRBV12-4 and TRBJ1-3; D gene ambiguous. The CDR3 spans 14 residues. The V end lost 1 base, the J end lost 3 bases, and 7 bases lay between the germline ends. The CDR3 DNA reads as TGTGCCAGCAGTTTAGGCCAGAATGGAAACACCATATATTTT. Protein product: CASSLGQNGNTIYF.

The CDR3 nucleotides read TGTGCCACCAGTGATCACCGGGACAGGGGGAACTATGGCTACACCTTC. This codes for CATSDHRDRGNYGYTF. The rearrangement uses TRBV24-1 and TRBJ1-2, with TRBD1 matching over 11 bases. The CDR3 extends over 16 amino acids. Germline-derived CDR1 and CDR2 are KGHDR and SFDVKD. Trimming at V came to 3 bases and at J to 2 bases, leaving 4 bases not matched to a gene.

This clonotype was picked up many times. The V and J genes are TRBV5-8 and TRBJ2-7; TRBD2 might be the D (7 bases). Trimming removed 0 bases from V and 4 bases from J, with 14 bases in between. The CDR3 contains 15 residues. CDR1 is SGHTS, CDR2 YDEGEE, per germline. The CDR3 region has the DNA TGTGCCAGCAGCTTGGGCGGGGGCGCAAGGTACGAGCAGTACTTC. Encoded protein: CASSLGGGARYEQYF.

Many counts were recorded for this clonotype. The chain recombines TRBV18 with TRBJ2-5, with unresolved D. Per the germline V gene, CDR1 is KGHSH and CDR2 is LQKENI. V lost 2 bases, J lost 3 bases, and 7 bases lay in between. The CDR3 extends over 13 amino acids. CDR3 residues: CASSPGREETQYF. CDR3 nucleotides: TGTGCCAGCTCACCAGGAAGAGAAGAGACCCAGTACTTC. Variable domain in full (rest from reference TRBV18 and TRBJ2-5): NAGVMQNPRHLVRRRGQEARLRCSPMKGHSHVYWYRQLPEEGLKFMVYLQKENIIDESGMPKERFSAEFPKEGPSILRIQQVVRGDSAAYFCASSPGREETQYFGPGTRLLVL.

This clonotype was counted at least ten times. The V call is TRBV28, the J call TRBJ2-7; TRBD2 agrees at 10 bases. From germline, CDR1 is MDHEN and CDR2 SYDVKM. The V gene end was trimmed by 6 bases and the J gene end by 2 bases; junction bases not matched to a gene: 7. The CDR3 is made up of 15 amino acids. The CDR3, as DNA: TGTGCCAGCAGCATTGGGACTAGCGTTCCCTACGAGCAGTACTTC. This encodes CASSIGTSVPYEQYF. The full variable domain, rest sourced from reference TRBV28 and TRBJ2-7, is DVKVTQSSRYLVKRTGEKVFLECVQDMDHENMFWYRQDPGLGLRLIYFSYDVKMKEKGDIPEGYSVSREKKERFSLILESASTNQTSMYLCASSIGTSVPYEQYFGPGTRLTVT.

The chain joins TRBV7-9 to TRBJ2-1; 8 nucleotides line up with TRBD2. Germline V CDR1 and CDR2: SEHNR, FQNEAQ (reference sequence). J gave up 10 bases and V 1 base, and 6 bases lay outside the gene matches. This CDR3 is built from 14 residues. Here the CDR3 reads CASSLGAGAGEQFF. As DNA, the CDR3 is TGTGCCAGCAGCTTAGGAGCGGGAGCAGGCGAGCAGTTCTTC. Using reference TRBV7-9 and TRBJ2-1 for the parts outside the CDR3, the full variable domain is DTGVSQNPRHKITKRGQNVTFRCDPISEHNRLYWYRQTLGQGPEFLTYFQNEAQLEKSRLLSDRFSAERPKGSFSTLEIQRTEQGDSAMYLCASSLGAGAGEQFFGPGTRLTVL.

The sample holds a few counts of this clonotype. The chain couples TRBV27 to TRBJ1-5; D remains ambiguous. The germline V gene has CDR1 MNHEY and CDR2 SMNVEV (reference sequence). CDR3 size: 15 residues. V was pared by 2 bases and J by 5 bases, with 13 bases between. The CDR3 DNA is TGTGCCAGCAGTTTAATTTTTGGCAGCTATCAGCCCCAGCATTTT. Its translation: CASSLIFGSYQPQHF.

There are many counts of this clonotype. V and J are TRBV2 and TRBJ1-1; no reliable D call. In germline, CDR1 is SNHLY, CDR2 FYNNEI. This CDR3 is 13 amino acids long. Trimming took 0 bases from V and 4 from J, leaving 6 bases between them. CDR3 in DNA: TGTGCCAGCAGTGAAGCGGGATGCACTGAAGCTTTCTTT. Its protein product is CASSEAGCTEAFF.

This clonotype has ten or more counts. V usage is TRBV3-1 and J usage is TRBJ2-7, with 10 positions matching TRBD1. The CDR3 covers 14 residues. Germline V gene data show CDR1 as LGHDT and CDR2 as YNNKEL (reference sequence). The V and J ends lost 3 bases and 1 base, in that order; junction bases with no gene match: 0. The DNA for the CDR3 is TGTGCCAGCAGCCAGGACAGGGGGTCCTACGAGCAGTACTTC. Its translation is CASSQDRGSYEQYF.